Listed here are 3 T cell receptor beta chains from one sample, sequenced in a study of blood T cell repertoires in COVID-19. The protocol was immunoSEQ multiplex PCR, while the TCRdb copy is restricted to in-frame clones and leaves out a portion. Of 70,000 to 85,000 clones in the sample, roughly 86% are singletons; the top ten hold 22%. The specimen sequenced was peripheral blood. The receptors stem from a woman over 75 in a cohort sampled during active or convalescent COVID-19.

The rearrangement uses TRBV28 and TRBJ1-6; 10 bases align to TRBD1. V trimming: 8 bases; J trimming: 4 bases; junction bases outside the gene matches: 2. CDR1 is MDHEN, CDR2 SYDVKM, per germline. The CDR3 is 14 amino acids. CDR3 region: CASGTGEYNSPLHF. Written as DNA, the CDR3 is TGTGCCAGCGGGACAGGGGAGTATAATTCACCCCTCCACTTT.

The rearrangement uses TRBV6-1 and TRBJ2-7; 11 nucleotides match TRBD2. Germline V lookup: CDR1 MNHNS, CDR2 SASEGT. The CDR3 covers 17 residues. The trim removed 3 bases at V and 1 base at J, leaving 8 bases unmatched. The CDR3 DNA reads TGTGCCAGCAGTGACCCGGCGGGGACTAGCGGTTCCTACGAGCAGTACTTC. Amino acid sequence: CASSDPAGTSGSYEQYF.

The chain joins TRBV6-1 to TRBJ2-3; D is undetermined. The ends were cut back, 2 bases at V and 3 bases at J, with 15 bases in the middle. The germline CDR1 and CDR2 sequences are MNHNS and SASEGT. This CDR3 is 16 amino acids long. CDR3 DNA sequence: TGTGCCAGCAGTGAATTGGTAAACGGTTGGACAGATACGCAGTATTTT. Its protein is CASSELVNGWTDTQYF.